The source of this T cell receptor beta chain is a study of CD8 T cells in ankylosing spondylitis. Study-wide findings and caveats: What appeared characteristic of ankylosing spondylitis blood was a TCR beta motif of under 10 highly homologous variants.

This clonotype was counted a few times. Its specificity is unknown. The junction shows a germline mismatch at one end, possibly a read error. The CDR3 has 16 residues. Germline V gene lookup returns CDR1 MNHEY and CDR2 SVGEGT. TCRdb used MiXCR to reprocess the 5' RACE reads, holding one entry per CDR3 protein. The sample has over 700,000 distinct CDR3 sequences, 15% to 20% seen once. The sequenced material came from blood, either unsorted or a sorted T cell fraction (not recorded which). This chain joins TRBV6-2 or TRBV6-3 and TRBJ2-1, with D possibly TRBD2 on 6 matching bases. The sequence came from a male donor with ankylosing spondylitis. The CDR3: CASRDSAGFSYNEQSF. The CDR3 nucleotides read TGTGCCAGCAGAGACTCAGCGGGTTTCTCCTACAATGAGCAGTCCTTC.